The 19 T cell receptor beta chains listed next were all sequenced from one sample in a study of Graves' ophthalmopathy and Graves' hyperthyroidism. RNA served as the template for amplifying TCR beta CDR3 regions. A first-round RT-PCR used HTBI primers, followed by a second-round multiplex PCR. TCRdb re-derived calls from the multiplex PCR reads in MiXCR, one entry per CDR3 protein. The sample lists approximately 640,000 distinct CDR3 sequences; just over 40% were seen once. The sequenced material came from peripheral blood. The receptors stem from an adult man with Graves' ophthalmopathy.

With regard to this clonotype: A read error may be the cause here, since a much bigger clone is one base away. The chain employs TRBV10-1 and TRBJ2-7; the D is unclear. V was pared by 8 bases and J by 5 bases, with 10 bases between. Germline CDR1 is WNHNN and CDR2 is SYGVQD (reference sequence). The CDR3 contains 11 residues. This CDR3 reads CASAHGDEQYF. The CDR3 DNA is TGCGCCAGCGCCCACGGCGACGAGCAGTACTTC.

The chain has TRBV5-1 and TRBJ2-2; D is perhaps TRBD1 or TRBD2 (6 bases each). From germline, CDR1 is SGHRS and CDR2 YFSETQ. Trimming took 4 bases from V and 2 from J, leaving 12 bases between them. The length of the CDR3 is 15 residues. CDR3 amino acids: CASSPGASNTGELFF. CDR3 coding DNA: TGCGCCAGCAGCCCGGGGGCCAGCAACACCGGGGAGCTGTTTTTT.

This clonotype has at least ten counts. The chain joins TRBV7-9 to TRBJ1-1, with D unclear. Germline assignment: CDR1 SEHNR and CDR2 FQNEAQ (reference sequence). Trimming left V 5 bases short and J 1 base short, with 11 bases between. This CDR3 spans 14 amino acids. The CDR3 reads CASSRSEANTEAFF. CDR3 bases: TGTGCCAGCAGCCGCTCCGAGGCGAACACTGAAGCTTTCTTT. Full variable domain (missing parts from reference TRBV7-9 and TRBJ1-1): DTGVSQNPRHKITKRGQNVTFRCDPISEHNRLYWYRQTLGQGPEFLTYFQNEAQLEKSRLLSDRFSAERPKGSFSTLEIQRTEQGDSAMYLCASSRSEANTEAFFGQGTRLTVV.

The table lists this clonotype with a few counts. This CDR3 reads CASSQARDQPQHF. The CDR3, as DNA: TGCGCCAGCAGCCAAGCCAGGGATCAGCCCCAGCATTTT. The genes are TRBV4-1 and TRBJ1-5; possible D gene TRBD1, 5 bases. Germline assignment: CDR1 MGHRA and CDR2 YSYEKL. This CDR3 spans 13 amino acids. Trimming took off 1 base at V and 5 bases at J, with 6 bases between the two ends.

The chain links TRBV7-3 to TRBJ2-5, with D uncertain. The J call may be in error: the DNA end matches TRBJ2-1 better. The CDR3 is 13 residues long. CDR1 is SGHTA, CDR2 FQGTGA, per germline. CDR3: CASSLSLYNEQFF. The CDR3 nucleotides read TGTGCCAGCAGCTTAAGTCTCTACAATGAGCAGTTCTTC.

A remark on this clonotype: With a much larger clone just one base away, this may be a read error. CDR3 in amino acids: CASSLGQPSQPQHF. DNA of the CDR3: TGTGCCAGTAGTTTAGGTCAGCCATCCCAGCCCCAGCATTTT. J is TRBJ1-5 and V is TRBV19, with no clear D. The CDR3 loop spans 14 amino acids. Per the germline V gene, CDR1 is LNHDA and CDR2 is SQIVND (reference sequence). Trimming took 5 bases from V and 7 from J, leaving 15 bases between them. The variable domain in full, with the rest retrieved from reference TRBV19 and TRBJ1-5, is DGGITQSPKYLFRKEGQNVTLSCEQNLNHDAMYWYRQDPGQGLRLIYYSQIVNDFQKGDIAEGYSVSREKKESFPLTVTSAQKNPTAFYLCASSLGQPSQPQHFGDGTRLSIL.

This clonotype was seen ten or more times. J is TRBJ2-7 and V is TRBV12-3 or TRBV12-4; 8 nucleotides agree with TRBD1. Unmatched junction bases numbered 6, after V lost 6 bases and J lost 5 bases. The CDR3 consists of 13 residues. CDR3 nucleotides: TGTGCCAGCAGGGCAACAGGGGGGCACGAGCAGTACTTC. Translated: CASRATGGHEQYF.

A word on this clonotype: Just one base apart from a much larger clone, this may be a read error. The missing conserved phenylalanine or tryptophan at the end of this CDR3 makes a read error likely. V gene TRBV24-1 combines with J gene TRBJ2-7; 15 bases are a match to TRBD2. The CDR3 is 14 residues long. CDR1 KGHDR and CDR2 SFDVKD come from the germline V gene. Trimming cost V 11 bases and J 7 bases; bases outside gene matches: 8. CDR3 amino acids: CASRTSGRAWEQYL. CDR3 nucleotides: TGTGCCAGCAGGACTAGCGGGAGGGCCTGGGAGCAGTACCTC.

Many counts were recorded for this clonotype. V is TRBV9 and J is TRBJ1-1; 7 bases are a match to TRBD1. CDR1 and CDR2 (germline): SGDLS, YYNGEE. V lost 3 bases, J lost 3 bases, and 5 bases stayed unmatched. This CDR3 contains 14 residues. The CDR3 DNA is TGTGCCAGCAGCGCCCAGGGGGGTGACACTGAAGCTTTCTTT. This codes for CASSAQGGDTEAFF.

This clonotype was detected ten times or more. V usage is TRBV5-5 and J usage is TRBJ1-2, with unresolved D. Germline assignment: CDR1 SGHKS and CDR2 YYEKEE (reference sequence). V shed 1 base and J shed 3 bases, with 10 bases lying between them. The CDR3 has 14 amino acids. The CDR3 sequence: CASSLRASYYGYTF. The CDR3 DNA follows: TGTGCCAGCAGCTTGAGGGCCAGTTACTATGGCTACACCTTC.

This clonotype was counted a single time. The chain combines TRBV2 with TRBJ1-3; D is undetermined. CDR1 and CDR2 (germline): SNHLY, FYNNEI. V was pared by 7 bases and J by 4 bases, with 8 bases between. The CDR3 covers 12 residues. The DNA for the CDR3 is TGTGCCAGCATGCGGTCAGGAAACACCATATATTTT. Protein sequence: CASMRSGNTIYF. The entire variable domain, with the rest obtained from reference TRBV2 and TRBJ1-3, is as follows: EPEVTQTPSHQVTQMGQEVILRCVPISNHLYFYWYRQILGQKVEFLVSFYNNEISEKSEIFDDQFSVERPDGSNFTLKIRSTKLEDSAMYFCASMRSGNTIYFGEGSWLTVV.

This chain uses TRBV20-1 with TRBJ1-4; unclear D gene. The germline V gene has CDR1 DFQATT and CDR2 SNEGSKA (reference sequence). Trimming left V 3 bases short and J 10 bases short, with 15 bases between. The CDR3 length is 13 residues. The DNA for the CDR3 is TGCAGTGCTAGGTCTGGCAACGGCGGAAAACTGTTTTTT. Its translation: CSARSGNGGKLFF.

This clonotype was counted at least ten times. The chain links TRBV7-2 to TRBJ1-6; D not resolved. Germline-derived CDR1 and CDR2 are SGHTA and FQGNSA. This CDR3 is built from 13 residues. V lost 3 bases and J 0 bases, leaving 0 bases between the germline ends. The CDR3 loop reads CASSFSYNSPLHF. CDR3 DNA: TGTGCCAGCAGCTTCTCCTATAATTCACCCCTCCACTTT.

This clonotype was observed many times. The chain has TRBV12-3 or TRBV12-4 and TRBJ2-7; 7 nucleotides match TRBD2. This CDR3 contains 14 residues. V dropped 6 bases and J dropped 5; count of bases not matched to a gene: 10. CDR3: CASSQGAGVDEQYF. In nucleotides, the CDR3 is TGTGCCAGCAGCCAAGGTGCGGGGGTGGACGAGCAGTACTTC.

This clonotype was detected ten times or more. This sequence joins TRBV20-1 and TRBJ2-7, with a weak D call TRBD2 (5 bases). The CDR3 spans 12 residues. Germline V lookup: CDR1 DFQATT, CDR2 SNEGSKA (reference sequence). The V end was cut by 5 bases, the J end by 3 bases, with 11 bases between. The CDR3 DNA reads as TGCAGTGCTGACTACCTTGGCTACGAGCAGTACTTC. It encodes CSADYLGYEQYF.

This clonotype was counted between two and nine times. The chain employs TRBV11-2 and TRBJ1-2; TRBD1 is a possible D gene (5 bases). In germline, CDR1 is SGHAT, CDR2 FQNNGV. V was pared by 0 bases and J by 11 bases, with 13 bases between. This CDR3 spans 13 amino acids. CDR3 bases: TGTGCCAGCAGCTTAGATAGGAGCAGGGTGTACACCTTC. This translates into CASSLDRSRVYTF.

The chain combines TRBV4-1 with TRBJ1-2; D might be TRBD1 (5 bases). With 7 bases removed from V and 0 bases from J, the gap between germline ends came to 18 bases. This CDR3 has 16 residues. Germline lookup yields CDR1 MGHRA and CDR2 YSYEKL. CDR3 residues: CASMGVGRGANYGYTF. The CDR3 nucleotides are TGCGCCAGCATGGGGGTAGGGAGAGGGGCTAACTATGGCTACACCTTC.

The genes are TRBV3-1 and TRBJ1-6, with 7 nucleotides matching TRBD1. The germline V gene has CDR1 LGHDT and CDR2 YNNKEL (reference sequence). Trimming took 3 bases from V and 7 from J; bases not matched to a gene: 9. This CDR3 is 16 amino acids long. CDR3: CASSHVHGTANSPLHF. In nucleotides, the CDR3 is TGTGCCAGCAGCCACGTCCATGGGACAGCCAATTCACCCCTCCACTTT.

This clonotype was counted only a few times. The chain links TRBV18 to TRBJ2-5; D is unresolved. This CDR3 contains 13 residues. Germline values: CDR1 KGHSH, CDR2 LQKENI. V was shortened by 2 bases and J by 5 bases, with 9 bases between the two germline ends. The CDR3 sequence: CASSPGKGETQYF. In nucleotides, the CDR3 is TGTGCCAGCTCACCAGGGAAAGGGGAGACCCAGTACTTC.